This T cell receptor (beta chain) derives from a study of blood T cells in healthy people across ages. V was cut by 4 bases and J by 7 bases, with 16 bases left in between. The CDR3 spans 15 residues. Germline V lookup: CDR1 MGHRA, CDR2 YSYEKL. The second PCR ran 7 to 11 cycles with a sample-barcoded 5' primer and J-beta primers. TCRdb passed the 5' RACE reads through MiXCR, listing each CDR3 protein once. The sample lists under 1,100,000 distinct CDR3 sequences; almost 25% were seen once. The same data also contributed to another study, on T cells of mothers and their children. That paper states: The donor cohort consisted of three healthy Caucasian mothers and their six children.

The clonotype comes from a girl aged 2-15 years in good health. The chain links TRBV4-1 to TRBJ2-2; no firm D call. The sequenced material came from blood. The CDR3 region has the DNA TGCGCCAGCAGCCCCCGCCGGGCCTTGGGCGGGGAGCTGTTTTTT. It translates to CASSPRRALGGELFF.